The 10 T cell receptor beta chains given below trace back to one sample, sequenced in a study of cytomegalovirus exposure and HLA in healthy donors. The PCR contained 60 Vbeta and 13 Jbeta primers. Sequencing was performed with immunoSEQ multiplex PCR; in TCRdb, only in-frame clones are kept and a portion is missing. This table holds fewer than 250,000 clones, 81% found once. Sequencing used PBMCs. Receptors were obtained from a young man in good health and CMV-seronegative.

In nucleotides, the CDR3 is TGTGCCAGCAGTGACCGGCTAGCGGGAGCAATAGGTACGCAGTATTTT. It translates to CASSDRLAGAIGTQYF. This chain connects TRBV25-1 to TRBJ2-3; 10 bases are a match to TRBD2. Germline V gene data show CDR1 as MGHDK and CDR2 as SYGVNS. The CDR3 length is 16 residues. V trimming: 3 bases; J trimming: 8 bases; junction bases outside the gene matches: 11.

The chain carries TRBV10-2 and TRBJ1-5; D unresolved. Germline loops: CDR1 WSHSY, CDR2 SAAADI. The CDR3 is 13 amino acids. V dropped 4 bases and J dropped 4 bases, with 8 bases sitting between them. CDR3 protein: CASSAAENQPQHF. CDR3 coding DNA: TGCGCCAGCAGTGCTGCTGAGAATCAGCCCCAGCATTTT.

This clone was seen a single time. The V gene is TRBV28, the J gene TRBJ2-7; 8 positions match TRBD1. The CDR3 is 14 amino acids. Per the germline V gene, CDR1 is MDHEN and CDR2 is SYDVKM. Trimming removed 5 bases from V and 3 bases from J; junction bases left unmatched: 6. The CDR3 bases are TGTGCCAGCAGTCCCTGGACAGGGCACTACGAGCAGTACTTC. Its translation: CASSPWTGHYEQYF.

This clone has more than one count but fewer than ten. This chain connects TRBV9 to TRBJ1-2, with TRBD1 matching 8 bases. The germline V gene encodes CDR1 SGDLS and CDR2 YYNGEE. V shed 4 bases, J shed 5 bases, and the junction held 7 bases outside the gene matches. CDR3 size: 14 residues. The CDR3, as DNA: TGTGCCAGCAGCACCCGGACAGGGCAATATGGCTACACCTTC. Protein product: CASSTRTGQYGYTF.

This chain connects TRBV27 to TRBJ2-1; 9 bases are a match to TRBD2. CDR3 size: 17 residues. Germline V gene sequence: CDR1 MNHEY, CDR2 SMNVEV (reference sequence). V lost 5 bases, J lost 7 bases, and 15 bases stayed unmatched. The CDR3 region has the DNA TGTGCCAGCAGTCCCCCTACCGGGGCTAGCGGGACTAATGAGCAGTTCTTC. It specifies CASSPPTGASGTNEQFF.

The rearrangement uses TRBV5-6 and TRBJ2-7; 14 bases fit TRBD2. This CDR3 has 14 residues. In germline, CDR1 is SGHDT, CDR2 YYEEEE. V dropped 4 bases and J dropped 9; count of bases not matched to a gene: 6. Here the CDR3 reads CASSQRLAGGAQYF. The CDR3 DNA reads TGTGCCAGCAGCCAAAGACTAGCGGGAGGGGCGCAGTACTTC.

The rearrangement links TRBV18 to TRBJ2-5; possibly TRBD1 for D (5 bases). Germline CDR1 reads KGHSH; CDR2 reads LQKENI. Trimming took 3 bases from V and 3 from J, leaving 8 bases between them. The CDR3 is 13 residues long. The CDR3 loop is CASSPAREETQYF. Written as DNA, the CDR3 is TGTGCCAGCTCACCCGCCAGGGAAGAGACCCAGTACTTC.

The rearrangement links TRBV28 to TRBJ1-1; a possible D gene is TRBD1 (5 bases). V was clipped by 3 bases and J by 2 bases, with 13 bases between them. The length of the CDR3 is 15 residues. Germline CDR1 and CDR2: MDHEN and SYDVKM. The CDR3 sequence is CASSFGGGLNTEAFF. Written as DNA, the CDR3 is TGTGCCAGCAGTTTCGGTGGGGGGTTAAACACTGAAGCTTTCTTT. Looking up the rest from reference TRBV28 and TRBJ1-1 gives the full variable domain: DVKVTQSSRYLVKRTGEKVFLECVQDMDHENMFWYRQDPGLGLRLIYFSYDVKMKEKGDIPEGYSVSREKKERFSLILESASTNQTSMYLCASSFGGGLNTEAFFGQGTRLTVV.

The V call is TRBV10-3, the J call TRBJ2-7; possible D gene TRBD1, 6 bases. From germline, CDR1 is ENHRY and CDR2 SYGVKD. The V end was cut by 0 bases, the J end by 4 bases, with 13 bases between. The CDR3 extends over 15 amino acids. The CDR3 DNA is TGTGCCATCAGTGAGTCGGGACAACACCTTTACGAGCAGTACTTC. Residues: CAISESGQHLYEQYF.

J is TRBJ2-1 and V is TRBV6-5; 8 positions match TRBD1. CDR3 length equals 13 residues. Germline CDR1 and CDR2: MNHEY and SVGAGI. Unmatched junction bases numbered 5, after V lost 6 bases and J lost 7 bases. The DNA of the CDR3 is TGTGCCAGCAGCCAACAGGGGGGAAATGAGCAGTTCTTC. Protein: CASSQQGGNEQFF.